This entry describes one T cell receptor (beta chain). The entry originates in a study of blood T cell repertoires in COVID-19. The CDR3 covers 14 residues. V dropped 9 bases and J dropped 1 base, with 14 bases sitting between them. Germline CDR1 SGHRS, CDR2 YFSETQ. Original data processing: Researchers report that nucleated cell counts were estimated from reference gene primer amplification. Clones were read by immunoSEQ multiplex PCR, and TCRdb kept only the in-frame ones, dropping some. The DNA was the basis for D and trimming; V, J and clone size are from that table. The sample holds about 73,000 clones; 70% to 85% are singletons and the top ten take 4% to 5%.

Sequencing was done on a sample of peripheral blood. The receptor was derived from a woman aged 55 to 70 with acute or convalescent COVID-19. This chain joins TRBV5-1 and TRBJ2-4; TRBD1 is a possible D gene (5 bases). The chain's CDR3 is CATKGKPAKNIQYF. The CDR3 region has the DNA TGCGCCACCAAGGGGAAGCCGGCCAAAAACATTCAGTACTTC.